The clone carrying this T cell receptor (beta chain) was counted only a few times. The data originate from a study of T-cell reconstitution after alpha-beta-depleted transplantation in children. Germline V lookup: CDR1 SQVTM, CDR2 ANQGSEA. This CDR3 is built from 15 residues. V dropped 8 bases and J dropped 4; count of bases not matched to a gene: 10. Preparation of the TCRbeta library was carried out with unique molecular identifiers. TCRdb reanalysed the PCR reads using MiXCR and keeps one entry per CDR3 protein. The sample gives hundreds of thousands of distinct CDR3 sequences, about 30% of which show up once; around 2.3% is in the top ten.

This chain uses TRBV29-1 with TRBJ2-3; 12 bases agree with TRBD2. The sequence was collected from a human donor who donated a stem cell graft to a child with aplastic anemia. The source was PBMCs from the stem cell graft donor, collected from the stem cell graft. CDR3 sequence (DNA): TGCAGCCTACGATCTAGCGGGAGGGGGTCAGATACGCAGTATTTT. Residues: CSLRSSGRGSDTQYF.